These 12 T cell receptor beta chains were sequenced from one sample in a study of cytomegalovirus exposure and HLA in healthy donors. Researchers ran the PCR with 60 Vbeta and 13 Jbeta primers. This table comes from immunoSEQ multiplex PCR, and its TCRdb copy is limited to in-frame clones, with some not included. Of approximately 93,000 clones in the sample, 75% to 85% were seen once. Sample: PBMCs. The source is a woman aged 40 to 50 in good health and CMV-seronegative.

For the CDR3, the DNA is TGTGCCAGCAGCCAAGAGGTAGCAGTGAACACTGAAGCTTTCTTT. Amino acids: CASSQEVAVNTEAFF. The chain couples TRBV4-2 to TRBJ1-1; D not resolved. Trimming took 0 bases from V and 0 from J, leaving 8 bases between them. The CDR3 loop spans 15 amino acids. The germline V gene encodes CDR1 LGHNA and CDR2 YNFKEQ.

V gene TRBV5-1 combines with J gene TRBJ2-2; 9 positions agree with TRBD2. The CDR3 runs to 15 residues. The V gene end was trimmed by 4 bases and the J gene end by 5 bases; junction bases not matched to a gene: 6. CDR1 and CDR2 (germline): SGHRS, YFSETQ. The CDR3 region is CASSRGTSHTGELFF. DNA of the CDR3: TGCGCCAGCAGCAGAGGGACTAGCCATACCGGGGAGCTGTTTTTT.

The chain carries TRBV13 and TRBJ2-6; D is ambiguous. Germline-derived CDR1 and CDR2 are PRHDT and FYEKMQ (reference sequence). This CDR3 has 16 amino acids. The ends were cut back, 4 bases at V and 0 bases at J, with 10 bases in the middle. CDR3 nucleotide sequence: TGTGCCAGCAGCTCCAGGTTACCCTCTGGGGCCAACGTCCTGACTTTC. The encoded protein is CASSSRLPSGANVLTF.

The rearrangement uses TRBV30 and TRBJ1-6; D is uncertain. Germline CDR1 reads GTSNPN; CDR2 reads SVGIG (reference sequence). V was trimmed by 0 bases and J by 9 bases, leaving 6 bases between them. The CDR3 runs 12 residues. CDR3 DNA sequence: TGTGCCTGGAGTGTCGCGCTTTCACCCCTCCACTTT. Amino acids: CAWSVALSPLHF.

V and J are TRBV5-6 and TRBJ2-1; D call uncertain. This CDR3 comprises 13 residues. Germline values: CDR1 SGHDT, CDR2 YYEEEE. The ends were cut back, 3 bases at V and 12 bases at J, with 16 bases in the middle. The CDR3 DNA reads as TGTGCCAGCAGCTCTGGCCGGAACTACGGGCAGTTCTTC. Translation: CASSSGRNYGQFF.

J is TRBJ2-2 and V is TRBV6-4, with a tentative D call TRBD1 (6 bases). Trimming shortened V by 0 bases and J by 6 bases, and 11 bases separated the two germline ends. The CDR3 loop spans 15 amino acids. Germline loops: CDR1 MRHNA, CDR2 SNTAGT. The CDR3 nucleotides are TGTGCCAGCAGTGACTCGATAGGGGGTTCCGGGGAGCTGTTTTTT. Protein: CASSDSIGGSGELFF.

The chain links TRBV7-6 to TRBJ1-6, with 8 positions matching TRBD1. CDR3 length: 14 amino acids. Trimming at V came to 3 bases and at J to 8 bases, leaving 3 bases not matched to a gene. Germline CDR1 is SGHVS and CDR2 is FNYEAQ. CDR3 sequence (DNA): TGTGCCAGCAGCTTCGGACAGGGAGATTCACCCCTCCACTTT. Translation: CASSFGQGDSPLHF. The full variable domain, in which reference TRBV7-6 and TRBJ1-6 provide the parts outside the CDR3, is GAGVSQSPRYKVTKRGQDVALRCDPISGHVSLYWYRQALGQGPEFLTYFNYEAQQDKSGLPNDRFSAERPEGSISTLTIQRTEQRDSAMYRCASSFGQGDSPLHFGNGTRLTVT.

This chain connects TRBV6-6 to TRBJ1-6; 8 positions agree with TRBD1. The trim removed 8 bases at V and 10 bases at J, leaving 10 bases unmatched. The CDR3 sequence is 14 residues long. From germline, CDR1 is MNHNY and CDR2 SVGAGI (reference sequence). The DNA of the CDR3 is TGTGCCAGCGCCCCCCAGGGGGCGATCTCACCCCTCCACTTT. Protein: CASAPQGAISPLHF.

The chain has TRBV29-1 and TRBJ1-2, with D possibly TRBD1 on 5 matching bases. This CDR3 is 12 amino acids long. The germline CDR1 and CDR2 sequences are SQVTM and ANQGSEA. V lost 7 bases and J 6 bases, leaving 15 bases between the germline ends. CDR3 amino acids: CSGSLGQNGYTF. In DNA, the CDR3 is TGCAGCGGGAGCCTCGGACAAAATGGCTACACCTTC.

This chain connects TRBV30 to TRBJ1-1; 8 bases are a match to TRBD1. The CDR3 contains 14 residues. J lost 5 bases, V lost 4 bases, and 9 bases had no gene match. The germline gives CDR1 GTSNPN, CDR2 SVGIG (reference sequence). CDR3 amino acids: CAWTEQGGLTEAFF. The CDR3 DNA sequence: TGTGCCTGGACCGAACAGGGGGGATTGACTGAAGCTTTCTTT.

This sequence joins TRBV9 and TRBJ1-1; D is undetermined. V lost 4 bases, J lost 4 bases, and 20 bases lay in between. This CDR3 has 16 residues. Looked up from germline, CDR1 is SGDLS and CDR2 is YYNGEE. The CDR3 DNA sequence: TGTGCCAGCAGCATAGGACGGGGTGGCCGGAGCACTGAAGCTTTCTTT. It encodes CASSIGRGGRSTEAFF.

The CDR3 DNA sequence: TGTGCCAGCAGTTTAGGGACAGCACACAACAATCAGCCCCAGCATTTT. Translation: CASSLGTAHNNQPQHF. The gene calls are TRBV28 and TRBJ1-5, with 7 bases fitting TRBD1. The V gene end was trimmed by 2 bases and the J gene end by 3 bases; junction bases not matched to a gene: 7. CDR1 is MDHEN and CDR2 is SYDVKM in the germline V gene. This CDR3 is 16 amino acids long. The full variable domain, its missing parts supplied by reference TRBV28 and TRBJ1-5, is DVKVTQSSRYLVKRTGEKVFLECVQDMDHENMFWYRQDPGLGLRLIYFSYDVKMKEKGDIPEGYSVSREKKERFSLILESASTNQTSMYLCASSLGTAHNNQPQHFGDGTRLSIL.